Listed below are T cell receptor beta chains from one sample, sequenced in a study of blood T cell repertoires in COVID-19. This table comes from immunoSEQ multiplex PCR, and its TCRdb copy is limited to in-frame clones, with some not included. This repertoire shows about 210,000 clones, around 80% found once; its top ten account for 10% to 15%. Sequencing was carried out using peripheral blood. The receptors derive from a woman aged 40 to 49 with acute or convalescent COVID-19. CDR3s include the opening cysteine and the closing phenylalanine or tryptophan. The D gene is left open where the match is weak. Some rows have no size entry. The others give once, few or many, or a class for an expanded clone.

NA TRBJ2-7 NA TRBV11-2 CASQVFGTDLYEQYF TGTGCCAGCCAGGTGTTTGGGACTGATCTTTACGAGCAGTACTTC
NA TRBJ2-7 NA TRBV10-3 CAISLTRGSSYEQYF TGTGCCATCAGCCTCACGAGGGGGAGCTCCTACGAGCAGTACTTC
NA TRBJ1-3 NA TRBV12-5 CASGLEQLSGNTIYF TGTGCTAGTGGTTTAGAACAGCTCTCTGGAAACACCATATATTTT
NA TRBJ1-1 TRBD1 TRBV6-2/TRBV6-3 CASSETGVGAFF TGTGCCAGCAGCGAGACAGGGGTTGGAGCTTTCTTT
NA TRBJ2-1 TRBD2 TRBV7-6 CASSLVLAGGPNEQFF TGTGCCAGCAGCTTAGTCCTAGCGGGGGGGCCCAATGAGCAGTTCTTC
NA TRBJ1-2 TRBD1 TRBV5-6 CASSRRTGGGYTF TGTGCCAGCAGCCGTCGGACAGGCGGAGGCTACACCTTC
NA TRBJ2-3 NA TRBV7-9 CAIPGAKTQYF TGTGCCATTCCAGGGGCTAAAACGCAGTATTTT
once TRBJ1-1 TRBD1 TRBV10-2 CATKTGPFPEAFF TGCGCCACCAAGACAGGGCCCTTCCCTGAAGCTTTCTTT
NA TRBJ1-5 TRBD1 TRBV15 CATSRYLPGQGSHQPQHF TGTGCCACCAGCAGGTATCTCCCGGGACAGGGGTCGCATCAGCCCCAGCATTTT
NA TRBJ2-7 NA TRBV9 CASSVEGSKGAREQYF TGTGCCAGCAGCGTAGAGGGCTCGAAAGGGGCCCGGGAGCAGTACTTC
NA TRBJ2-7 NA TRBV19 CASSVLGGSYEQYF TGTGCCAGTAGTGTCTTAGGGGGATCCTACGAGCAGTACTTC